This TCR beta chain was recorded in a study of blood T cell repertoires in COVID-19. Turning to the study itself: Acute-phase and convalescent COVID-19 samples originated in the United States, Italy and Spain. Nucleic acid was either cDNA or gDNA, and it came from T cells, B-cell-depleted T cells, or PBMCs.

Per the authors' pipeline: The assay estimated nucleated cells by amplifying reference gene primers. Sequencing used immunoSEQ multiplex PCR; TCRdb keeps in-frame clones, though not all of them. V and J calls and clone size are given by that table; D and trimming were obtained from the DNA. The table lists 120,000 or so clones, around 76% of them singletons. Source material: peripheral blood. The TCR comes from a man in his sixties with acute or convalescent COVID-19.

Written as DNA, the CDR3 is TGTGCCAGCAGGAGGGATTTTAACACCGGGGAGCTGTTTTTT. Its translation is CASRRDFNTGELFF. V and J are TRBV7-3 and TRBJ2-2, with a tentative D call TRBD2 (5 bases). This CDR3 has 14 residues. The V gene's germline CDR1 is SGHTA and CDR2 FQGTGA. Deletions cut 6 bases from V and 2 bases from J, with 10 bases between.